Sequencing of this T cell receptor beta chain was carried out in a study of response to subunit inactivated influenza vaccine. Study outcomes and limitations: Researchers suggested that each seasonal influenza vaccination recruits few new T cells.

This clonotype was seen more than once but under ten times. Its specificity is unknown. V was clipped by 8 bases and J by 3 bases, with 20 bases between them. The CDR3 runs to 14 residues. Germline assignment: CDR1 DFQATT and CDR2 SNEGSKA (reference sequence). MiXCR, run by TCRdb on the RT-PCR reads, gives a single entry per CDR3 protein. Seen here are about 190,000 distinct CDR3 sequences, around an eighth observed once, and the top ten hold approximately 24%. This receptor was obtained from a man in his fifties or sixties who received an inactivated influenza vaccine. Sequencing was performed on CD8+ T cells sorted from PBMCs, taken 4 to 6 days after vaccination. The chain recombines TRBV20-1 with TRBJ2-7, with D possibly TRBD1 on 5 matching bases. The CDR3 nucleotides are TGCAGTTCTGGCACAGGTGATTTTCGCTACGAGCAGTACTTC. Translation: CSSGTGDFRYEQYF.